One T cell receptor (beta chain) is described in this entry. The clone's antigen remains unknown. No base-level quality is on record; no much larger clone is a single base apart. The data are from a study of blood T cell repertoires in COVID-19 (dated by TCRdb to about 2020). For the study in its entirety: The collaborator samples originated in the United States, Italy and Spain and spanned the acute and convalescent phases of COVID-19. Where available, HLA class I and class II types were taken from metadata supplied by the sample provider and were not determined by assay-based typing. Samples came from the ongoing ImmuneRACE study (first 160 participants) plus 1,254 subjects from 6 global collaborators. The repertoires were released in a freely available public database meant as a resource for research on the immune response to SARS-CoV-2. Nearly every sample came with metadata listing a de-identified subject ID, COVID-19 status, age in years and sex. The dataset comprised deeply sampled blood TCRbeta repertoires from subjects exposed to, actively infected with, or recovered from COVID-19. The material from the prospective study consisted of cDNA or gDNA derived from T cells, B-cell-depleted T cells, or PBMCs.

The CDR3 has 13 amino acids, counting the end cysteine and phenylalanine. Only the CDR3 DNA stays, 39 bases, in frame from base 1. From V the trimming removes 8 bases and from J it removes 7 bases, while the gene matches leave 5 bases of the junction unaccounted for. The collaborating institutions used their own protocols to collect whole blood in K2EDTA tubes. For TCRbeta analysis, collaborators shipped samples in one of three forms: frozen whole blood, isolated PBMCs, or DNA extracted from either of those sample types. Here is what the overall study found, with its caveats: The quantity of clinical and demographic metadata differed by source and by participant and was supplied without curation.

TCRbeta CDR3 regions were amplified from genomic DNA by means of the immunoSEQ Assay, a bias-controlled multiplex PCR. Under the source paper's analysis protocol: Nucleated cell counts per sample were estimated from amplification of reference gene primers within the assay. To quantify the absolute abundance of each unique TCRbeta CDR3 rearrangement, sequence reads were collapsed and filtered. For each sample, productive Simpson clonality was calculated as the square root of Simpson's diversity index across productive rearrangements. Entries here come from immuneACCESS through TCRdb and include only in-frame sequences with V and J called. Some clones fail to appear in such tables; in the studies checked, an unresolved V gene covers under half of the shortfall, and the cause of the remainder is unknown. V and J calls and clone size are given by that table; D and trimming were obtained from the DNA. The sample includes about 290,000 clones, with 85% observed a single time. The top ten hold approximately 3.8% of the sample.

This TCR was sampled from a woman in her fifties or sixties with active or convalescent COVID-19. The sequenced sample was peripheral blood. The rearrangement combines TRBV23-1 with TRBJ2-2, and 9 bases in between align with TRBD2. TRBV23-1 is labeled an ORF, and its function is uncertain. In nucleotides, the sequence is TGCGCCAGCCCCACGACTAGCGGCGGGGAGCTGTTTTTT. This codes for CASPTTSGGELFF.